These 11 T cell receptor beta chains were sequenced from one sample in a study of glioma-infiltrating T cells. The iRepertoire nested amplicon-rescue multiplex PCR amplified TCR alpha and beta CDR3s from RNA. TCRdb passed the multiplex PCR reads through MiXCR, listing each CDR3 protein once. Found here are under 200,000 distinct CDR3 sequences, 43% of them singletons; the top ten hold around 5%. The sequenced sample was glioma tissue, nonneoplastic brain tissue, or PBMCs (not recorded which). These receptors were taken from a human donor with low-grade glioma or glioblastoma, undergoing nonglioma brain surgery, or in good health (not recorded which).

The chain has TRBV5-4 and TRBJ2-7, with D tentatively TRBD1 (5 bases). The CDR3 is 14 residues long. Trimming pared 7 bases from V and 3 bases from J, leaving 17 bases between. Looked up from germline, CDR1 is SGHNT and CDR2 is YYREEE (reference sequence). In DNA form, the CDR3 reads TGTGCCAGCCGACATGGGGCAGGGAACTACGAGCAGTACTTC. Protein sequence: CASRHGAGNYEQYF.

Points on this clonotype: At one of its ends the junction is not consistent with the germline gene, which may arise from a read error. The gene calls are TRBV7-2 and TRBJ2-1; D not resolved. CDR1 is SGHTA, CDR2 FQGNSA, per germline. CDR3 length: 16 amino acids. The CDR3 DNA sequence: TGTGCCAGCACCAAAGCGTTCTGGGGATCCTACAATCAGCAGTTCTTC. Encoded protein: CASTKAFWGSYNQQFF. The full variable domain, in which reference TRBV7-2 and TRBJ2-1 provide the parts outside the CDR3, is GAGVSQSPSNKVTEKGKDVELRCDPISGHTALYWYRQSLGQGLEFLIYFQGNSAPDKSGLPSDRFSAERTGGSVSTLTIQRTQQEDSAVYLCASTKAFWGSYNQQFFGPGTRLTVL.

A single count supports this clonotype. With a much larger clone just one base away, this may be a read error. The rearrangement joins TRBV6-9 to TRBJ2-4; no definite D call. V lost 7 bases and J 0 bases, leaving 13 bases between the germline ends. The CDR3 loop spans 15 amino acids. CDR1 is MNHGY and CDR2 is SVAAGI in the germline V gene. The CDR3 spells CASNLSDGAKNIQYF. In DNA form, the CDR3 reads TGTGCCAGCAATTTATCGGATGGAGCCAAAAACATTCAGTACTTC.

Regarding this clonotype: A much bigger clone sits one base away, suggesting this may be a read error. The rearrangement links TRBV20-1 to TRBJ2-7; 9 bases match TRBD2. The CDR3 sequence is 15 residues long. Germline V gene lookup returns CDR1 DFQATT and CDR2 SNEGSKA (reference sequence). DNA for the CDR3: TGCAGTTCTAGAGATTTTAGCGGGAGCTCCTACGAGCAGTACTTC. Protein product: CSSRDFSGSSYEQYF.

This clonotype was counted many times. The chain couples TRBV27 to TRBJ2-3; the match to TRBD1 covers 8 bases. Per germline, CDR1 MNHEY and CDR2 SMNVEV (reference sequence). V lost 5 bases to trimming and J lost 3 bases; unmatched junction nucleotides: 10. The CDR3 length is 16 residues. CDR3 sequence: CASSPGQGGETDTQYF. Here the CDR3 DNA reads TGTGCCAGCAGTCCCGGACAGGGTGGAGAGACAGATACGCAGTATTTT.

Points on this clonotype: This may be a read error: a much more frequent sequence differs by one nucleotide. The rearrangement joins TRBV27 to TRBJ2-6, with D perhaps being TRBD1 or TRBD2 (6 bases each). The length of the CDR3 is 16 residues. CDR1 is MNHEY, CDR2 SMNVEV, per germline (reference sequence). CDR3 nucleotides: TGTGCCAGCAGTTTGAACACAGGGACTGGGTCCAACGTCCTGACTTTC. Residues: CASSLNTGTGSNVLTF.

This clonotype was counted a few times. The chain employs TRBV28 and TRBJ2-1; maybe TRBD2 (6 bases). CDR1 is MDHEN and CDR2 is SYDVKM in the germline V gene. V lost 4 bases and J 4 bases, leaving 20 bases between the germline ends. The CDR3 extends over 17 amino acids. CDR3 DNA sequence: TGTGCCAGCAGTTCCCTAAGGAGGGCGACGGCATACAATGAGCAGTTCTTC. This codes for CASSSLRRATAYNEQFF. Supplemented by reference TRBV28 and TRBJ2-1, the full variable domain reads DVKVTQSSRYLVKRTGEKVFLECVQDMDHENMFWYRQDPGLGLRLIYFSYDVKMKEKGDIPEGYSVSREKKERFSLILESASTNQTSMYLCASSSLRRATAYNEQFFGPGTRLTVL.

This clonotype was observed many times. This rearrangement joins TRBV2 to TRBJ2-1, with 8 nucleotides matching TRBD1. Germline CDR1 SNHLY, CDR2 FYNNEI. The CDR3 is 15 residues long. With 3 bases clipped from V and 7 bases from J, the junction kept 8 bases outside the gene matches. This CDR3 reads CASSDGQGAGNEQFF. In DNA, the CDR3 is TGTGCCAGCAGTGACGGTCAGGGGGCTGGGAATGAGCAGTTCTTC. The variable domain in full, completed from reference TRBV2 and TRBJ2-1, reads EPEVTQTPSHQVTQMGQEVILRCVPISNHLYFYWYRQILGQKVEFLVSFYNNEISEKSEIFDDQFSVERPDGSNFTLKIRSTKLEDSAMYFCASSDGQGAGNEQFFGPGTRLTVL.

In the case of this clonotype: With a much larger clone just one base away, this may be a read error. The chain employs TRBV5-4 and TRBJ2-7; D not resolved. Germline V gives CDR1 SGHNT, CDR2 YYREEE (reference sequence). The CDR3 has 13 residues. CDR3 bases: TGTGCCAGCACCTTACGAGCCTCCTACGAGCTGTACTTC. This translates into CASTLRASYELYF.

This clonotype was detected once. A much more abundant neighbour one base away suggests this may be a read error. The rearrangement uses TRBV2 and TRBJ1-2, with TRBD1 as a possible D gene (6 bases). The CDR3 extends over 13 amino acids. CDR1 and CDR2 (germline): SNHLY, FYNNEI. Trimming pared 7 bases from V and 1 base from J, leaving 10 bases between. The CDR3 region is CASIGQLNYGYTF. The CDR3 coding sequence is TGTGCCAGCATTGGACAGCTTAACTATGGCTACACCTTC.

This chain connects TRBV24-1 to TRBJ2-1; D is perhaps TRBD2 (5 bases). V was pared by 12 bases and J by 7 bases, with 15 bases between. Germline V gives CDR1 KGHDR, CDR2 SFDVKD. The CDR3 runs 12 residues. CDR3 region: CAAGEGENEQFF. CDR3 nucleotides: TGTGCCGCCGGCGAGGGAGAGAATGAGCAGTTCTTC.